Each of the 8 T cell receptor beta chains below was sequenced from the same sample in a study of blood T cell repertoires in COVID-19. Data came from immunoSEQ multiplex PCR; TCRdb stores just in-frame clones and leaves some out. The repertoire consists of about 140,000 clones, with 88% occurring once and the leading ten covering 8% to 11%. The source material was peripheral blood. The receptors shown here come from a man aged 55 to 70 with active or convalescent COVID-19.

V usage is TRBV24-1 and J usage is TRBJ1-1; no clear D. Trimming cost V 7 bases and J 3 bases, with 11 bases left between them. Germline V CDR1 and CDR2: KGHDR, SFDVKD. The CDR3 consists of 13 residues. The chain's CDR3 is CATRSPGDTEAFF. CDR3 in DNA: TGTGCCACCAGGAGCCCCGGGGACACTGAAGCTTTCTTT.

The chain is built from TRBV2 and TRBJ1-2; TRBD1 is a possible D gene (5 bases). This CDR3 is 12 amino acids long. With 4 bases removed from V and 8 bases from J, the gap between germline ends came to 11 bases. CDR1 and CDR2 from the germline V gene are SNHLY and FYNNEI. This chain's CDR3 is CASSVGERGYTF. For the CDR3, the DNA is TGTGCCAGCAGTGTAGGGGAAAGGGGCTACACCTTC.

The J gene is TRBJ2-1, the V gene TRBV18; the D gene is possibly TRBD1 (5 bases). From germline, CDR1 is KGHSH and CDR2 LQKENI. V shed 6 bases and J shed 0 bases, with 15 bases lying between them. The CDR3 extends over 16 amino acids. The CDR3 DNA follows: TGTGCCAGCTCCCTCGTACAGGTTGGCTCCTACAATGAGCAGTTCTTC. It yields the protein CASSLVQVGSYNEQFF.

This clone has only a few counts. V is TRBV28 and J is TRBJ1-1, with D unclear. This CDR3 comprises 10 residues. Germline assignment: CDR1 MDHEN and CDR2 SYDVKM. Trimming pared 4 bases from V and 7 bases from J, leaving 4 bases between. As DNA, the CDR3 is TGTGCCAGCAGTTCCTTTGAAGCTTTCTTT. Translating gives CASSSFEAFF.

V gene TRBV28 combines with J gene TRBJ1-2, with 9 bases matching TRBD1. After removal of 5 bases from V and 4 bases from J, the junction contained 8 bases not matched to a gene. CDR1 and CDR2 (germline): MDHEN, SYDVKM. The CDR3 extends over 15 amino acids. The DNA for the CDR3 is TGTGCCAGCAGTAACCGCCGGGACAGGGCCTATGGCTACACCTTC. Translating gives CASSNRRDRAYGYTF.

The rearrangement links TRBV11-2 to TRBJ2-3; D may be TRBD2 (5 bases). This CDR3 has 16 residues. V was trimmed by 1 base and J by 2 bases, leaving 13 bases between them. Per germline, CDR1 SGHAT and CDR2 FQNNGV. CDR3 nucleotide sequence: TGTGCCAGCAGCTTAGGGGGAAAGCGGAACACAGATACGCAGTATTTT. Translating gives CASSLGGKRNTDTQYF.

This clone was counted once. V and J are TRBV7-2 and TRBJ2-2; 11 nucleotides align to TRBD2. Germline values: CDR1 SGHTA, CDR2 FQGNSA. The CDR3 is 16 amino acids. After removal of 3 bases from V and 5 bases from J, the junction contained 5 bases not matched to a gene. CDR3 nucleotide sequence: TGTGCCAGCAGCTTTCGCCTAGCGGGAGGAACCGGGGAGCTGTTTTTT. This gives the protein CASSFRLAGGTGELFF.

This clone was recorded only once. This chain joins TRBV29-1 and TRBJ2-7; D is unresolved. CDR1 is SQVTM, CDR2 ANQGSEA, per germline. V was cut by 4 bases and J by 3 bases, with 10 bases left in between. CDR3 length: 12 residues. The CDR3 nucleotides are TGCAGCGTTGTTTTGACAAGCTACGAGCAGTACTTC. This translates into CSVVLTSYEQYF.